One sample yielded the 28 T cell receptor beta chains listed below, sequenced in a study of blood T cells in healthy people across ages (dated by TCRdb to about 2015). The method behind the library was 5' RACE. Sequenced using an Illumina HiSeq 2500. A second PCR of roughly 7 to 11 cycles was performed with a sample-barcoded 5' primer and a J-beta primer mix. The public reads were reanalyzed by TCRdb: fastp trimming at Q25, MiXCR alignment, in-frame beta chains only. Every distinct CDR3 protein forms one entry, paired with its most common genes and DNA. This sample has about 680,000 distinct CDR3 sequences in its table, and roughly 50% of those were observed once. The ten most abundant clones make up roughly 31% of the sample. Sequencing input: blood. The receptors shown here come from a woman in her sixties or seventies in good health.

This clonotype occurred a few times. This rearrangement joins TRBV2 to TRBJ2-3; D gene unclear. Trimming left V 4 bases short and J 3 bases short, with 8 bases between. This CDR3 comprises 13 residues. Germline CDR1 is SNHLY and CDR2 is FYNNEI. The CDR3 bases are TGTGCCAGCAGTGGAGAACGTACAGATACGCAGTATTTT. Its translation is CASSGERTDTQYF. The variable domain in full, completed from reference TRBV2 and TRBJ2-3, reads EPEVTQTPSHQVTQMGQEVILRCVPISNHLYFYWYRQILGQKVEFLVSFYNNEISEKSEIFDDQFSVERPDGSNFTLKIRSTKLEDSAMYFCASSGERTDTQYFGPGTRLTVL.

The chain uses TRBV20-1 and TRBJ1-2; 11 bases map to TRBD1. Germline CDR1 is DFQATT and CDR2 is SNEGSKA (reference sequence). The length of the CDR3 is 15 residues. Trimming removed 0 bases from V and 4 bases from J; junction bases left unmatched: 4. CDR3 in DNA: TGCAGTGCTAGAGATACAGGGACAGGGGGCTATGGCTACACCTTC. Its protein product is CSARDTGTGGYGYTF.

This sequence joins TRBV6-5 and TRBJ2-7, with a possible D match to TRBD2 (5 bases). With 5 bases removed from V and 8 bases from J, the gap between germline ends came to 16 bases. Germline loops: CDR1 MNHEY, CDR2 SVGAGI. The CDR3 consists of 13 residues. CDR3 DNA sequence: TGTGCCAGCAGTCCCGACGGTCGAGGGAAGCAGTACTTC. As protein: CASSPDGRGKQYF.

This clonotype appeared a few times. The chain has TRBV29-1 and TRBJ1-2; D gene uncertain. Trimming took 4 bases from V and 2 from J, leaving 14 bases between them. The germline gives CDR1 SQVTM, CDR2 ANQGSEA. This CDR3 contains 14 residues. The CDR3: CSVVEFGRNYGYTF. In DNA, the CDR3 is TGCAGCGTTGTTGAGTTCGGCAGGAACTATGGCTACACCTTC.

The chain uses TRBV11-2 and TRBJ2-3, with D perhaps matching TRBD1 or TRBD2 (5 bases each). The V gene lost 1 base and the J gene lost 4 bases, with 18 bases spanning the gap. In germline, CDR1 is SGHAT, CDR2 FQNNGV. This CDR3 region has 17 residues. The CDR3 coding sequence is TGTGCCAGCAGCTTAGCCACCGGGACGAGAAATGCAGATACGCAGTATTTT. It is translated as CASSLATGTRNADTQYF.

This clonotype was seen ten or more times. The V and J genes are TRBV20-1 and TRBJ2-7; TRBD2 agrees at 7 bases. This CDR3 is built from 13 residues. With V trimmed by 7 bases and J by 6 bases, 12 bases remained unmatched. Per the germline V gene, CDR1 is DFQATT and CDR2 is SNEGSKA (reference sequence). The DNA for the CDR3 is TGCAGTGGTGGGGACTACCGGGGAGGCGAGCAGTACTTC. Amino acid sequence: CSGGDYRGGEQYF.

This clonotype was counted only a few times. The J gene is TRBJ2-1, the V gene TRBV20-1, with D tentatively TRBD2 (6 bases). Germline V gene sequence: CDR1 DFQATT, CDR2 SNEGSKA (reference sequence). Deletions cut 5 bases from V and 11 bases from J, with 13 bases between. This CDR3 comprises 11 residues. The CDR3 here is CSASGLTQQFF. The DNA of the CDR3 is TGCAGTGCTTCCGGACTAACCCAGCAGTTCTTC.

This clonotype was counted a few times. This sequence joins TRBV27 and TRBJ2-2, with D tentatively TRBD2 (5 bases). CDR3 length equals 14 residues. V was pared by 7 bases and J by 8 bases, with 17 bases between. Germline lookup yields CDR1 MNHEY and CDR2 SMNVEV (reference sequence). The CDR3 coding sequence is TGTGCCAGCAAGGAGAGAGAGGGCCGGGGGGAGCTGTTTTTT. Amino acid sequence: CASKEREGRGELFF.

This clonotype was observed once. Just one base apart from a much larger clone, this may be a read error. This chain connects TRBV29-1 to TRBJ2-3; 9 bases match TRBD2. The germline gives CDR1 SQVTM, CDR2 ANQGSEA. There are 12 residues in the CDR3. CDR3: CGGGVSTDTQYF. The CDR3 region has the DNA TGCGGCGGGGGGGTTAGCACAGATACGCAGTATTTT.

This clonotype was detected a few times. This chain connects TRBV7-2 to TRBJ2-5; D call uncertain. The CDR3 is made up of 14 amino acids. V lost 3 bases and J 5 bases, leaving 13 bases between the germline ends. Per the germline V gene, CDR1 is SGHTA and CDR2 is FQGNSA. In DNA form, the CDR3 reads TGTGCCAGCAGCTTCCAAAGTAGCAGGGAGACCCAGTACTTC. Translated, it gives CASSFQSSRETQYF. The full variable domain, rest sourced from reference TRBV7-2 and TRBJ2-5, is GAGVSQSPSNKVTEKGKDVELRCDPISGHTALYWYRQSLGQGLEFLIYFQGNSAPDKSGLPSDRFSAERTGGSVSTLTIQRTQQEDSAVYLCASSFQSSRETQYFGPGTRLLVL.

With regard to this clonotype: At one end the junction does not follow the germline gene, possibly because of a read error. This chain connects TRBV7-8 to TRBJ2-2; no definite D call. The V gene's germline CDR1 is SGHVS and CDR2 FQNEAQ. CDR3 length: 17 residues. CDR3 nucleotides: TGTACCAGCAGCTTTCCCAAGGCCGGAGTGAACACCGGGGAGCTGTTTTTT. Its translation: CTSSFPKAGVNTGELFF.

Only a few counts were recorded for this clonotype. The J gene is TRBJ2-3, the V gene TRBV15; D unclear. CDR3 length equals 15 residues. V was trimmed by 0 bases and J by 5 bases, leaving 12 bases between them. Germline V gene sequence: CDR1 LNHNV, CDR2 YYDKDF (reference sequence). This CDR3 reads CATSRDGDHEDTQYF. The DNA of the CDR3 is TGTGCCACCAGCAGAGATGGTGACCATGAAGATACGCAGTATTTT.

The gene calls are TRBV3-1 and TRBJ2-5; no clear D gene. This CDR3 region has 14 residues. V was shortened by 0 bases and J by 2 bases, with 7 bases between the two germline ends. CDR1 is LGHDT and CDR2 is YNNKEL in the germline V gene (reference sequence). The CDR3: CASSQDLKQETQYF. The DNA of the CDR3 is TGTGCCAGCAGCCAAGATCTAAAGCAAGAGACCCAGTACTTC.

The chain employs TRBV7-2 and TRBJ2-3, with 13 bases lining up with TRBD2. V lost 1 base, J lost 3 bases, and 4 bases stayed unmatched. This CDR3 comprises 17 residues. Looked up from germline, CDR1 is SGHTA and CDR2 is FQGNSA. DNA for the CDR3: TGTGCCAGCAGCTTAGTGGGGACTAGCGGGAAGACAGATACGCAGTATTTT. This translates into CASSLVGTSGKTDTQYF.

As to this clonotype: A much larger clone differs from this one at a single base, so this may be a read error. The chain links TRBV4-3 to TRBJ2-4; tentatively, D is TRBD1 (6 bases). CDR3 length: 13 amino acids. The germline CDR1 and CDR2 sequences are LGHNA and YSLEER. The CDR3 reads CVSSSHRENIQYF. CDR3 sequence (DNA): TGCGTCAGCAGCTCTCACAGGGAAAACATTCAGTACTTC.

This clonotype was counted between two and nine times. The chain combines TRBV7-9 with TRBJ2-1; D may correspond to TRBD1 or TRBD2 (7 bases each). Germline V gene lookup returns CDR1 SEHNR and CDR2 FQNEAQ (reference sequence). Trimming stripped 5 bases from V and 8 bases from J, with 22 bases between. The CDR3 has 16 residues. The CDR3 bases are TGTGCCAGCAGCCCAGGGGGGGGACAAGACCTCTATGAGCAGTTCTTC. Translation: CASSPGGGQDLYEQFF.

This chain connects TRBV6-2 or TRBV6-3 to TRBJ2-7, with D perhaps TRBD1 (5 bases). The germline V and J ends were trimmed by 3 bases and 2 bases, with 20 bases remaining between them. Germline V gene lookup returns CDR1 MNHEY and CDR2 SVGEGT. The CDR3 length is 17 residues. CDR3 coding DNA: TGTGCCAGCAGTTATCCCGACAGACCCCGTATCGCCTACGAGCAGTACTTC. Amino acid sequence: CASSYPDRPRIAYEQYF.

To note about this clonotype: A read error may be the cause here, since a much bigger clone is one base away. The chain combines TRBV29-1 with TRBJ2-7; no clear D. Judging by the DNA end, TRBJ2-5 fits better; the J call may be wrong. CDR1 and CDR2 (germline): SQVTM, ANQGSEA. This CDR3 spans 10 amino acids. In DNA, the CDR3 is TGCAGCGTCCACCGAGAGACCCAGTACTTC. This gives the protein CSVHRETQYF.

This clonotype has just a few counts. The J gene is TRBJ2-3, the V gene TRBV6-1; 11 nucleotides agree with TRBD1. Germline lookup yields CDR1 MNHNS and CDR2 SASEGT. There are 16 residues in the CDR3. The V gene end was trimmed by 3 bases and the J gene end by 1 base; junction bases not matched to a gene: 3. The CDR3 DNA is TGTGCCAGCAGTGATTGGACAGGGGGCGGCACAGATACGCAGTATTTT. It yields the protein CASSDWTGGGTDTQYF.

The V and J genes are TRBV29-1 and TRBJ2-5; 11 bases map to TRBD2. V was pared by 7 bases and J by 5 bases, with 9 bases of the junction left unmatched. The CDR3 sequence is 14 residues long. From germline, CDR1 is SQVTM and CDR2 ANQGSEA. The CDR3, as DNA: TGCAGCGCCCAGACTAGCGGGATGGGGGAGACCCAGTACTTC. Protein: CSAQTSGMGETQYF.

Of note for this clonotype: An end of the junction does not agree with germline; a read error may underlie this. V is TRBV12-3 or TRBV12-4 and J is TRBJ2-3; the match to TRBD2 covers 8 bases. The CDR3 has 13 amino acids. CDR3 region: CACSQRERYTQYF. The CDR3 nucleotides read TGTGCCTGCAGTCAGCGGGAGAGATATACGCAGTATTTT.

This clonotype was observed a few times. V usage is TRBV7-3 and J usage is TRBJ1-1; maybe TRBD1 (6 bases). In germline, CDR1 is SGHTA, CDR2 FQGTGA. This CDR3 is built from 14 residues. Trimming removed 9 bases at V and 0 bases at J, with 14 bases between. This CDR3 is CASQRDTMNTEAFF. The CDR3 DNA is TGTGCCAGTCAACGGGACACCATGAACACTGAAGCTTTCTTT.

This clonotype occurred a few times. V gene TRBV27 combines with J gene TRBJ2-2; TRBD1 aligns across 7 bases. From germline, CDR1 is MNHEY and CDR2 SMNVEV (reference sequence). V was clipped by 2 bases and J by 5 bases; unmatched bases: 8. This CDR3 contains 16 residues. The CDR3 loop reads CASSLRRGRGTGELFF. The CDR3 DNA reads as TGTGCCAGCAGTTTAAGAAGGGGGCGAGGGACCGGGGAGCTGTTTTTT.

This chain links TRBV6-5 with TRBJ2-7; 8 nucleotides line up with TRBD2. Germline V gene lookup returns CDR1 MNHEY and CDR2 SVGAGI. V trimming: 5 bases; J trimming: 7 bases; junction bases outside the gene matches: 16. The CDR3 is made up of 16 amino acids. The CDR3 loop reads CASSRSLPGGVGEQYF. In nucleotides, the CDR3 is TGTGCCAGCAGTCGATCCCTTCCGGGAGGGGTAGGGGAGCAGTACTTC.

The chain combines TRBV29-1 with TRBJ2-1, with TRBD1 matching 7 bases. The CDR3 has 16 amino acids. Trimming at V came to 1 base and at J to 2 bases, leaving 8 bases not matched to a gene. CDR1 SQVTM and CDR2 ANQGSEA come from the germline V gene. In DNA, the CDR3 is TGCAGCGTTGAAGTAAGGGGGCAGGGTGCCTACAATGAGCAGTTCTTC. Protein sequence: CSVEVRGQGAYNEQFF.

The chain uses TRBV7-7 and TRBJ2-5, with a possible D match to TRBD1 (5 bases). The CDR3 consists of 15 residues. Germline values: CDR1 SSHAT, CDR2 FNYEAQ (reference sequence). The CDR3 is CAGSLGVGLGNEQYF. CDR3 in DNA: TGTGCTGGCAGCTTAGGGGTGGGCCTCGGCAATGAGCAGTACTTC.

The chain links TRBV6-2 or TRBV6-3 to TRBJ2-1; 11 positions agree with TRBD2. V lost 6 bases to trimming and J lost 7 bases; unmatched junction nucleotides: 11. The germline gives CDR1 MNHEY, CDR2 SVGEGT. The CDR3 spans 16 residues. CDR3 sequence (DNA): TGTGCCAGCAGCCTTCGGATACTAGCGGGAGTTAATGAGCAGTTCTTC. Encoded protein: CASSLRILAGVNEQFF.

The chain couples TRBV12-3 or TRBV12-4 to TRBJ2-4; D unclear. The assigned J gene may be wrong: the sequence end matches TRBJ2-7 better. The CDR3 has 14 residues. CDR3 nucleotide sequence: TGTGCCAGCAGCAGACATCCGTTCCCTGACGAGCAGTACTTC. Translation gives CASSRHPFPDEQYF.